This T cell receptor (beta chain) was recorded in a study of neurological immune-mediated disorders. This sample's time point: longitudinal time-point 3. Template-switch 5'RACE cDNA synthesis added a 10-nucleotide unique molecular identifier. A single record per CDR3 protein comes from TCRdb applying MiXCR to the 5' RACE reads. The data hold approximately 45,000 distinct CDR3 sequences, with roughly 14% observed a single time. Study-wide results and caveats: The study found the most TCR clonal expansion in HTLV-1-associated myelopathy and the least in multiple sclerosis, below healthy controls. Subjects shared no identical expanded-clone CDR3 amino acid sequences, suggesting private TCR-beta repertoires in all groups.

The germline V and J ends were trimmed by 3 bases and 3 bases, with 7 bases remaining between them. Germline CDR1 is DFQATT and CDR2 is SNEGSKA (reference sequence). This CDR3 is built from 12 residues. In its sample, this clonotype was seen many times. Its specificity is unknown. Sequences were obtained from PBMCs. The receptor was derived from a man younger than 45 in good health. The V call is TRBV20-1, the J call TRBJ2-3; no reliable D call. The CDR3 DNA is TGCAGTGCTAGTGCAGTAACAGATACGCAGTATTTT. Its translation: CSASAVTDTQYF.